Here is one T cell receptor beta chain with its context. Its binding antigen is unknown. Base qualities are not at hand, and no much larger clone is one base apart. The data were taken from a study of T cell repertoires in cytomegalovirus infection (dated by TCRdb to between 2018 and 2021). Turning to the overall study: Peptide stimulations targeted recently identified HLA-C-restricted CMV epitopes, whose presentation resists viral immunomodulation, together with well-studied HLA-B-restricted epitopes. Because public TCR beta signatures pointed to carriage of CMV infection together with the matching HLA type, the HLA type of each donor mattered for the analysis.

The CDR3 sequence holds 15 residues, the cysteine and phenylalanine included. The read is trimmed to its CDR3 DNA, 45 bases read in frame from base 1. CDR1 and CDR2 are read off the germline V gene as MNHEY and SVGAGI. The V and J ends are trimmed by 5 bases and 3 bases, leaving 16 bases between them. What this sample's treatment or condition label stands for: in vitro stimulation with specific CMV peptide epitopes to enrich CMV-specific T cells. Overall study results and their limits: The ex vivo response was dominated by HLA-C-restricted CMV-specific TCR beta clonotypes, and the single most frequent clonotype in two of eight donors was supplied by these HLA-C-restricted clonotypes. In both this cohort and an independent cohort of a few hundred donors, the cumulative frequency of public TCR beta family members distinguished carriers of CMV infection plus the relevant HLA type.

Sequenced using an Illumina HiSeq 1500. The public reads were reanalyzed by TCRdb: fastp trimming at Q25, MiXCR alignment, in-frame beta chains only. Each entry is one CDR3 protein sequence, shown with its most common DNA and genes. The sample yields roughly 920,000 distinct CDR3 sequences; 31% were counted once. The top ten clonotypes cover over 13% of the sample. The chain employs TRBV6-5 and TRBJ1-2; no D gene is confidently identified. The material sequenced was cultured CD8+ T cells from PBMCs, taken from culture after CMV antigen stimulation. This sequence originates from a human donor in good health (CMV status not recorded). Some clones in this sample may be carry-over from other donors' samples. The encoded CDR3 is CASSPPPPGYYGYTF. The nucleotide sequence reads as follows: TGTGCCAGCAGTCCTCCTCCTCCCGGATACTATGGCTACACCTTC.